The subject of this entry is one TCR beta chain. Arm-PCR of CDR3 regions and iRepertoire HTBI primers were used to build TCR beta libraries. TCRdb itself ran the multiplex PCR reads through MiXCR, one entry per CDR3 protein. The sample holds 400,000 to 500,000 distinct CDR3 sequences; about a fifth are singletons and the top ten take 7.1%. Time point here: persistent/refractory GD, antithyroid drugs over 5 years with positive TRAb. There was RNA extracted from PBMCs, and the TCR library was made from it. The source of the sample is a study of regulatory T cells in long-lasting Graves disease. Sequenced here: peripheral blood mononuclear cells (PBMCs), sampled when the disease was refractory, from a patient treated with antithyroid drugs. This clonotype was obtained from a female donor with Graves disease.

CDR3 bases: TGTGCCAGCAGCTCAGCGTCCGGGACACCCTCGTTTGAGGCCAAAAACATTCAGTACTTC. Translation gives CASSSASGTPSFEAKNIQYF. The rearrangement links TRBV7-9 to TRBJ2-4; D might be TRBD1 (6 bases). The CDR3 contains 20 residues. V was shortened by 4 bases and J by 1 base, with 26 bases between the two germline ends. Germline V gene lookup returns CDR1 SEHNR and CDR2 FQNEAQ (reference sequence). The full variable domain, its missing parts supplied by reference TRBV7-9 and TRBJ2-4, is DTGVSQNPRHKITKRGQNVTFRCDPISEHNRLYWYRQTLGQGPEFLTYFQNEAQLEKSRLLSDRFSAERPKGSFSTLEIQRTEQGDSAMYLCASSSASGTPSFEAKNIQYFGAGTRLSVL.